A selection of T cell receptor beta chains follows, all from one sample in a study of cytotoxic CD8 clonotypes in ibrutinib-treated CLL. Sequenced by immunoSEQ multiplex PCR; TCRdb stores in-frame clones only, minus some. This table has 50,000 to 65,000 clones, approximately 75% appearing once. Sequenced here: PBMCs, sampled after 12 months of ibrutinib treatment. The receptor set was obtained from a human donor with chronic lymphocytic leukemia. The CDR3 runs from the conserved cysteine through the conserved F or W. The D gene is left open where the match is weak. Some rows have no size entry. The others give once, few or many, or a class for an expanded clone.

size	V	J	D	DNA	CDR3
NA	TRBV28	TRBJ2-2	NA	TGTGCCAGCAGCCCGATCAGGGGCGCGAACACCGGGGAGCTGTTTTTT	CASSPIRGANTGELFF
NA	TRBV7-9	TRBJ2-1	TRBD2	TGTGCCAGCAGCCCACGTCCCCGACTAGCGGGAGTGTCCAATGAGCAGTTCTTC	CASSPRPRLAGVSNEQFF
NA	TRBV4-1	TRBJ2-7	NA	TGCGCCAGCAGCCCTAGACTAGGCCCCTACGAGCAGTACTTC	CASSPRLGPYEQYF
few	TRBV6-5	TRBJ2-7	NA	TGTGCCAGCAGGAGGGGCTACGAGCAGTACTTC	CASRRGYEQYF
NA	TRBV4-1	TRBJ1-2	NA	TGCGCCAGCAGCCAAGGGATCTCTAACTATGGCTACACCTTC	CASSQGISNYGYTF
NA	TRBV5-1	TRBJ1-3	TRBD1	TGCGCCAGCAGCACCGGACAGGGCTCTGGAAACACCATATATTTT	CASSTGQGSGNTIYF
NA	TRBV5-4	TRBJ2-6	NA	TGTGCCAGCAGCATGGAGGGAATTGTGGCCAACGTCCTGACTTTC	CASSMEGIVANVLTF
NA	TRBV5-6	TRBJ1-2	NA	TGTGCCAGCAGCTTGGGTTCCAGCCGTCGGGGCTATGGCTACACCTTC	CASSLGSSRRGYGYTF
once	TRBV7-2	TRBJ2-5	TRBD2	TGTGCCAGCAGCTTAAGGACTAGCGGGAGAGGGGGGCAAGAGACCCAGTACTTC	CASSLRTSGRGGQETQYF
NA	TRBV27	TRBJ2-1	NA	TGTGCCAGCAGTTTATACGCGGGCTCCTACAATGAGCAGTTCTTC	CASSLYAGSYNEQFF
few	TRBV10-3	TRBJ1-5	TRBD1	TGTGCCATCGCGGACAGGGGCAATCAGCCCCAGCATTTT	CAIADRGNQPQHF
NA	TRBV5-4	TRBJ2-5	NA	TGTGCCAGCAGCTTGGGGCAGGGGGGTTGGGGCCAAGAGACCCAGTACTTC	CASSLGQGGWGQETQYF
NA	TRBV28	TRBJ2-5	NA	TGTGCCAGCAGACCAGGGGTGGCGGGAGAGACCCAGTACTTC	CASRPGVAGETQYF
many	TRBV7-2	TRBJ2-7	TRBD2	TGTGCCAGCAGCTTAGTTGGGACTAGCGGGAACGACGAGCAGTACTTC	CASSLVGTSGNDEQYF
NA	TRBV30	TRBJ2-5	TRBD2	TGTGCCTGGAGTTTCGGGGGACTAGCGATACAAGAGACCCAGTACTTC	CAWSFGGLAIQETQYF
few	TRBV9	TRBJ2-5	TRBD2	TGTGCCAGCAGCCCCCGGACTAGCGGGAGCGGAGAGACCCAGTACTTC	CASSPRTSGSGETQYF
NA	TRBV5-8	TRBJ2-7	NA	TGTGCCAGCAGCATTCTAGCTCCAAGCTCCTACGAGCAGTACTTC	CASSILAPSSYEQYF
NA	TRBV15	TRBJ2-5	NA	TGTGCCACCAGCAGGGGGCTGGAGACCCAGTACTTC	CATSRGLETQYF
NA	TRBV5-1	TRBJ2-3	NA	TGCGCCAGCAACTCCGTTCCTAGCACAGATACGCAGTATTTT	CASNSVPSTDTQYF
NA	TRBV28	TRBJ2-3	TRBD2	TGTGCCAGCAGGCCCTCTAGCGGTTGGGGGAGAACAGATACGCAGTATTTT	CASRPSSGWGRTDTQYF
NA	TRBV18	TRBJ2-7	TRBD2	TGTGCCAGCTCCCCCGGGACTAGCGGGGGATACGAGCAGTACTTC	CASSPGTSGGYEQYF
NA	TRBV30	TRBJ1-4	NA	TGTGCCCTCCGTGGCTATGAAAAACTGTTTTTT	CALRGYEKLFF
NA	TRBV5-1	TRBJ2-6	NA	TGCGCCAGCAGCTCCACTGGCTCGGGGGCCAACGTCCTGACTTTC	CASSSTGSGANVLTF
NA	TRBV5-1	TRBJ2-1	TRBD2	TGCGCCAGCAGCCCAACGGGGGGTCACAATGAGCAGTTCTTC	CASSPTGGHNEQFF
NA	TRBV5-6	TRBJ1-1	NA	TGTGCCAGCAGCCTCGGGCCTATCACTGAAGCTTTCTTT	CASSLGPITEAFF
NA	TRBV7-9	TRBJ2-3	NA	TGTGCCAGCAGCTTAGCAAGACGGTCTAGCACAGATACGCAGTATTTT	CASSLARRSSTDTQYF
once	TRBV9	TRBJ1-2	NA	TGTGCCAGCAGCGTAGCTCAGGGGCTCCTGAGTGGCTACACCTTC	CASSVAQGLLSGYTF
NA	TRBV14	TRBJ1-2	NA	TGTGCCAGCAGCCAAGGGGGCACGGACAGAAGAAACTATGGCTACACCTTC	CASSQGGTDRRNYGYTF
many	TRBV2	TRBJ2-7	NA	TGTGCCAGCAGTGAAAGCGACAGGAGGTCCTACGAGCAGTACTTC	CASSESDRRSYEQYF
NA	TRBV5-1	TRBJ2-1	NA	TGCGCCAGCGAGGGGGGGCTAACGAGCTCCTACAATGAGCAGTTCTTC	CASEGGLTSSYNEQFF
NA	TRBV19	TRBJ1-4	TRBD1	TGTGCCAGTAGGCCGGGACAGAAGAATGAAAAACTGTTTTTT	CASRPGQKNEKLFF
NA	TRBV11-2	TRBJ2-7	TRBD2	TGTGCCAGCAGCTTAGGCAACCCTAGCGGGAGTTCCCACGAGCAGTACTTC	CASSLGNPSGSSHEQYF
NA	TRBV28	TRBJ2-7	TRBD1	TGTGCCAGCAGTCCCCAGGGGGCAAACGAGCAGTACTTC	CASSPQGANEQYF
medium-sized	TRBV21-1	TRBJ1-2	NA	TGTGCCAGCGGAAGTTGTGGGCAGGCGCGCTACACCTTC	CASGSCGQARYTF
NA	TRBV18	TRBJ2-7	TRBD1	TGTGCCAGCTCACTTTCCCGGGACAGGGGGTTACCCTCCTACGAGCAGTACTTC	CASSLSRDRGLPSYEQYF
NA	TRBV27	TRBJ1-1	NA	TGTGCCAGCAGTTTGGGGGGGAGCACTGAAGCTTTCTTT	CASSLGGSTEAFF
once	TRBV7-7	TRBJ2-1	TRBD1	TGTGCTAGCAGCTTGGACAGGACTAATGAGCAGTTCTTC	CASSLDRTNEQFF
NA	TRBV4-2	TRBJ2-7	NA	TGTGCCAGCAGCCAAGATCTCCAGCGGAAGAGCTCCTACGAGCAGTACTTC	CASSQDLQRKSSYEQYF
NA	TRBV10-3	TRBJ2-7	NA	TGTGCCATCAGCCCCCAACTGAGCTCCTACGAGCAGTACTTC	CAISPQLSSYEQYF
NA	TRBV7-2	TRBJ1-5	TRBD1	TGTGCCAGCAGTCGAGGGACAGGCCTTACCAATCAGCCCCAGCATTTT	CASSRGTGLTNQPQHF
NA	TRBV6-5	TRBJ2-1	NA	TGTGCCAGCAGCCACAGGGACGCTGAGCAGTTCTTC	CASSHRDAEQFF
NA	TRBV6-5	TRBJ2-7	TRBD1	TGTGCCAGCAGTCTCCGGACAGGACGCTACGAGCAGTACTTC	CASSLRTGRYEQYF
NA	TRBV18	TRBJ1-1	NA	TGTGCCAGCTCACCACTGCCACCGGGAGGAACTCCTGAAGCTTTCTTT	CASSPLPPGGTPEAFF
few	TRBV7-2	TRBJ2-1	NA	TGTGCCAGCAGCCCCACAGCGCTCGGGCAGTTCTTC	CASSPTALGQFF
once	TRBV10-3	TRBJ1-3	TRBD1	TGTGCCATCACCGACAGGGCTGGAAACACCATATATTTT	CAITDRAGNTIYF
NA	TRBV5-1	TRBJ2-6	NA	TGCGCCAGCAGCTCCATTACTAACTCTGGGGCCAACGTCCTGACTTTC	CASSSITNSGANVLTF
NA	TRBV11-2	TRBJ1-1	TRBD1	TGTGCCAGCAGCTTTGGACAGGGGAACACTGAAGCTTTCTTT	CASSFGQGNTEAFF
NA	TRBV2	TRBJ1-2	TRBD1	TGTGCCAGCGTCGACAGGGGACCGGATGGCTACACCTTC	CASVDRGPDGYTF
NA	TRBV18	TRBJ2-7	TRBD2	TGTGCCAGCTCTCTCTTAGCGGGAGACTTCGAGCAGTACTTC	CASSLLAGDFEQYF
NA	TRBV6-5	TRBJ1-2	NA	TGTGCCAGCAGTTCCTCAACAGTCCTCTATGGCTACACCTTC	CASSSSTVLYGYTF
NA	TRBV5-1	TRBJ2-7	NA	TGCGCCAGCAGCACAAACCGGGACGGTACCTACGAGCAGTACTTC	CASSTNRDGTYEQYF
once	TRBV4-1	TRBJ2-3	TRBD1	TGCGCCAGCAGCCTATCGGGACAGCACACAGATACGCAGTATTTT	CASSLSGQHTDTQYF
few	TRBV27	TRBJ1-1	NA	TGTGCCAGCAGACTAGGGCAGCTGAACACTGAAGCTTTCTTT	CASRLGQLNTEAFF
NA	TRBV11-2	TRBJ2-3	TRBD2	TGTGCCAGCAGCTTCTCAGGGACTAGCGGGAGGGGAGGAGATACGCAGTATTTT	CASSFSGTSGRGGDTQYF